This entry lists 27 T cell receptor beta chains sequenced from one sample in a study of blood T cells in healthy people across ages (dated by TCRdb to 2014 to 2015). Library preparation was by 5' RACE. The sequencer listed for this sample is Illumina HiSeq 2500. A second roughly 6 to 12 cycle PCR used a sample-barcoded 5' primer and a J-beta primer mix. The public reads were quality trimmed at Q25 with fastp and then assembled into clones with MiXCR by TCRdb, keeping productive beta chains. Rows matching on CDR3 protein sequence are summarized as one entry with the most common DNA and genes. The sample table lists hundreds of thousands of distinct CDR3 sequences, about 21% of them with a count of one. The biggest ten clones account for around 3.4% of the sample. Sequenced: blood. The receptors shown here come from an older man in good health.

The rearrangement uses TRBV20-1 and TRBJ2-5; D remains ambiguous. The DNA matches TRBJ2-1 better at its end, which makes the J call doubtful. The CDR3 contains 13 residues. Germline CDR1 reads DFQATT; CDR2 reads SNEGSKA (reference sequence). Here the CDR3 reads CSASPTTKNEQFF. For the CDR3, the DNA is TGCAGTGCGTCCCCGACGACCAAAAATGAGCAGTTCTTC.

This clonotype has just a few counts. The CDR3 loop reads CASSDWGQGLNQPQHF. CDR3 bases: TGTGCCAGTAGCGACTGGGGACAGGGCCTCAATCAGCCCCAGCATTTT. V and J are TRBV19 and TRBJ1-5, with 9 bases matching TRBD1. The CDR3 loop spans 16 amino acids. Germline loops: CDR1 LNHDA, CDR2 SQIVND (reference sequence). J was trimmed by 3 bases and V by 6 bases; bases with no gene match: 9.

V gene TRBV6-2 or TRBV6-3 combines with J gene TRBJ2-5, with 8 bases fitting TRBD1. The DNA end lines up better with TRBJ2-1; the J call may be wrong. CDR1 and CDR2 from the germline V gene are MNHEY and SVGEGT. This CDR3 is 14 amino acids long. Here the CDR3 DNA reads TGTGCCAGCAGTTATGACAGGGGCTACAATGAGCAGTTCTTC. Protein product: CASSYDRGYNEQFF.

The V and J genes are TRBV12-3 or TRBV12-4 and TRBJ2-5; 12 bases line up with TRBD2. The J call is uncertain, as TRBJ2-7 better fits the DNA end. The CDR3 totals 16 residues. DNA for the CDR3: TGTGCCAGCAGTTCGACTAGCGGGGGTTCGCCCTACGAGCAGTACTTC. As protein: CASSSTSGGSPYEQYF.

This clonotype has more than one count but fewer than ten. The genes are TRBV2 and TRBJ1-4; 8 positions match TRBD1. The V and J ends lost 8 bases and 5 bases, in that order; junction bases with no gene match: 7. Germline values: CDR1 SNHLY, CDR2 FYNNEI. The CDR3 extends over 14 amino acids. For the CDR3, the DNA is TGTGCCAGCTCCCGACAGGGGATGAATGAAAAACTGTTTTTT. Translated, it gives CASSRQGMNEKLFF.

This clonotype was detected a few times. The rearrangement uses TRBV5-5 and TRBJ2-3; possible D gene TRBD2, 5 bases. Germline-derived CDR1 and CDR2 are SGHKS and YYEKEE (reference sequence). The CDR3 is made up of 13 amino acids. Trimming left V 7 bases short and J 5 bases short, with 14 bases between. CDR3 protein: CASCRGVEDTQYF. CDR3 coding DNA: TGTGCCAGCTGCCGGGGAGTAGAAGATACGCAGTATTTT.

This clonotype was seen more than once but under ten times. The CDR3 DNA reads TGTGCCAGCAGCCAAGAGGGCGGGATGAGCTCCTACAATGAGCAGTTCTTC. Protein product: CASSQEGGMSSYNEQFF. The rearrangement links TRBV14 to TRBJ2-1; D may be TRBD2 (6 bases). Germline-derived CDR1 and CDR2 are SGHDN and FVKESK. V was cut by 0 bases and J by 0 bases, with 12 bases left in between. The CDR3 sequence is 17 residues long.

This clonotype was observed a handful of times. V usage is TRBV5-1 and J usage is TRBJ2-7; maybe TRBD2 (6 bases). The CDR3 is 15 amino acids. V shed 0 bases and J shed 5 bases, with 15 bases lying between them. Germline V gives CDR1 SGHRS, CDR2 YFSETQ. The CDR3 here is CASSLEAGTWHEQYF. The DNA of the CDR3 is TGCGCCAGCAGCTTGGAAGCCGGGACTTGGCACGAGCAGTACTTC.

This clonotype has only a few counts. The chain links TRBV5-6 to TRBJ1-1; D is ambiguous. V dropped 1 base and J dropped 1 base, with 11 bases sitting between them. The CDR3 is 15 residues long. Germline CDR1 is SGHDT and CDR2 is YYEEEE. CDR3 in DNA: TGTGCCAGCAGCTTGATGTCCCGTGAGAACACTGAAGCTTTCTTT. This gives the protein CASSLMSRENTEAFF.

This clonotype was counted only a few times. V and J are TRBV7-2 and TRBJ1-6; D remains ambiguous. Germline-derived CDR1 and CDR2 are SGHTA and FQGNSA. The CDR3 spans 12 residues. V lost 6 bases to trimming and J lost 7 bases, with 7 bases between them. The CDR3 DNA follows: TGTGCCAGCAGTTACTTCAATTCACCCCTCCACTTT. Encoded protein: CASSYFNSPLHF.

V and J are TRBV6-5 and TRBJ1-2; 10 positions match TRBD1. The V gene's germline CDR1 is MNHEY and CDR2 SVGAGI. The length of the CDR3 is 14 residues. Trimming took 5 bases from V and 6 from J; bases not matched to a gene: 6. CDR3 loop: CASSQGQGRDGYTF. Written as DNA, the CDR3 is TGTGCCAGCAGTCAGGGACAGGGGAGGGATGGCTACACCTTC.

As for this clonotype: An end of the junction differs from the germline gene, which may be a read error. V gene TRBV7-9 combines with J gene TRBJ2-7, with 7 bases identical to TRBD2. CDR3 size: 14 residues. Germline CDR1 reads SEHNR; CDR2 reads FQNEAQ (reference sequence). Here the CDR3 reads CASSFTAGRGERYF. CDR3 DNA: TGTGCCAGCAGCTTTACAGCGGGACGGGGCGAGCGGTACTTC.

Remarks on this clonotype: Since the CDR3 does not end with the conserved phenylalanine or tryptophan, this likely comes from a read error. The rearrangement uses TRBV7-2 and TRBJ2-3, with 7 bases aligning to TRBD2. CDR3 length: 16 amino acids. V lost 4 bases and J lost 4; bases outside the gene matches: 11. Looked up from germline, CDR1 is SGHTA and CDR2 is FQGNSA. CDR3 DNA: TGTGCCAGCAGCTCCGGGAGGAAAGGGGTCTCAGATACGCAGTATTTG. Its protein product is CASSSGRKGVSDTQYL.

This clonotype has only a few counts. The chain recombines TRBV24-1 with TRBJ2-1, with D perhaps TRBD2 (5 bases). The germline V gene encodes CDR1 KGHDR and CDR2 SFDVKD. This CDR3 comprises 13 residues. The germline V and J ends were trimmed by 3 bases and 6 bases, with 8 bases remaining between them. The DNA of the CDR3 is TGTGCCACCAGTGATGACTACAGCAATGAGCAGTTCTTC. Translation gives CATSDDYSNEQFF.

The genes are TRBV20-1 and TRBJ2-1; weak D call: TRBD2 (6 bases). Trimming stripped 0 bases from V and 8 bases from J, with 20 bases between. This CDR3 is built from 16 residues. Germline V gene lookup returns CDR1 DFQATT and CDR2 SNEGSKA (reference sequence). CDR3 nucleotide sequence: TGCAGTGCTAGAGATTCGGAGGGGATAGGAGACCATGAGCAGTTCTTC. It codes for CSARDSEGIGDHEQFF.

The chain recombines TRBV20-1 with TRBJ2-7; D may be TRBD1 or TRBD2 (5 bases each). The V end was cut by 6 bases, the J end by 4 bases, with 22 bases between. CDR1 and CDR2 from the germline V gene are DFQATT and SNEGSKA (reference sequence). The CDR3 covers 15 residues. The CDR3 here is CSAGDEGRRAYEQYF. CDR3 DNA: TGCAGTGCCGGGGATGAGGGGCGGCGGGCTTACGAGCAGTACTTC.

The V call is TRBV4-1, the J call TRBJ2-2; D ambiguous. CDR1 and CDR2 (germline): MGHRA, YSYEKL. The CDR3 has 14 residues. V shed 1 base and J shed 7 bases, with 10 bases lying between them. CDR3 coding DNA: TGCGCCAGCAGCCAAGTTTACCGTTTCGGGGAGCTGTTTTTT. Amino acids: CASSQVYRFGELFF.

This clonotype was picked up a small number of times. This rearrangement joins TRBV5-1 to TRBJ2-7, with 15 bases aligning to TRBD2. The CDR3 length is 15 residues. Trimming took 4 bases from V and 3 from J; bases not matched to a gene: 2. Germline V gives CDR1 SGHRS, CDR2 YFSETQ. The CDR3 loop is CASSKGLAGGYEQYF. CDR3 bases: TGCGCCAGCAGCAAGGGACTAGCGGGAGGCTACGAGCAGTACTTC.

This clonotype turned up a few times. This chain connects TRBV20-1 to TRBJ2-1, with 16 positions matching TRBD2. Germline-derived CDR1 and CDR2 are DFQATT and SNEGSKA (reference sequence). This CDR3 region has 18 residues. The junction had 7 bases not matched to a gene; V was cut back by 3 bases and J by 2 bases. In DNA form, the CDR3 reads TGCAGTGCTAGGAGGGGACTAGCGGGAGGGAGGCCCTACAATGAGCAGTTCTTC. Amino acid sequence: CSARRGLAGGRPYNEQFF.

As concerns this clonotype: Sequence at one end of the junction differs from germline and may be a read error. This rearrangement joins TRBV3-1 to TRBJ2-7; D call uncertain. The germline CDR1 and CDR2 sequences are LGHDT and YNNKEL (reference sequence). The CDR3 has 16 amino acids. CDR3 residues: CAGSQVHDPFDYEQYF. For the CDR3, the DNA is TGTGCCGGCAGCCAAGTTCATGACCCGTTCGACTACGAGCAGTACTTC.

There are a few counts of this clonotype. The chain couples TRBV7-6 to TRBJ2-1; unclear D gene. V dropped 5 bases and J dropped 0 bases, with 14 bases sitting between them. This CDR3 has 16 residues. The germline CDR1 and CDR2 sequences are SGHVS and FNYEAQ. DNA for the CDR3: TGTGCCAGCAGCCAGCAACCCGCTCTCTCCTACAATGAGCAGTTCTTC. The encoded protein is CASSQQPALSYNEQFF.

This clonotype showed up just a few times. This chain links TRBV3-1 with TRBJ2-7, with TRBD2 identical over 11 bases. Germline loops: CDR1 LGHDT, CDR2 YNNKEL (reference sequence). This CDR3 is 16 amino acids long. Losses at the gene ends were 3 bases for V and 0 bases for J; bases not matched to a gene: 4. The CDR3 DNA reads as TGTGCCAGCAGCCAGGGGACTAGCGGACTCTCCTACGAGCAGTACTTC. Translated, it gives CASSQGTSGLSYEQYF.

This clonotype was seen only a few times. The chain links TRBV20-1 to TRBJ2-5; 10 nucleotides align to TRBD2. The DNA end is more similar to TRBJ2-1, so the J call may be wrong. The CDR3 has 15 amino acids. The germline CDR1 and CDR2 sequences are DFQATT and SNEGSKA (reference sequence). The CDR3 is CSALLTSGTYNEQFF. CDR3 nucleotides: TGCAGTGCTTTACTAACTAGCGGGACTTACAATGAGCAGTTCTTC.

In this sample, this clonotype turned up a few times. V and J are TRBV20-1 and TRBJ2-1, with TRBD2 identical over 12 bases. The CDR3 spans 15 residues. CDR1 is DFQATT and CDR2 is SNEGSKA in the germline V gene (reference sequence). V trimming: 3 bases; J trimming: 3 bases; junction bases outside the gene matches: 3. This CDR3 reads CSASRLAGVYNEQFF. CDR3 DNA sequence: TGCAGTGCTAGTCGACTAGCGGGAGTCTACAATGAGCAGTTCTTC.

V gene TRBV3-1 combines with J gene TRBJ2-5, with TRBD2 matching 9 bases. CDR1 is LGHDT, CDR2 YNNKEL, per germline (reference sequence). CDR3 size: 15 residues. The J segment lost 2 bases and the V segment lost 5 bases, leaving 6 bases of the junction unmatched. In DNA form, the CDR3 reads TGTGCCAGCAGCTGGTCTAGCGGGACTCAAGAGACCCAGTACTTC. Translated: CASSWSSGTQETQYF.

The rearrangement uses TRBV5-1 and TRBJ2-4; 13 nucleotides align to TRBD2. The germline CDR1 and CDR2 sequences are SGHRS and YFSETQ. This CDR3 has 16 residues. V trimming: 0 bases; J trimming: 7 bases; junction bases outside the gene matches: 4. The CDR3 sequence is CASSLGTSGSGNIQYF. CDR3 DNA sequence: TGCGCCAGCAGCTTGGGGACTAGCGGGAGTGGGAACATTCAGTACTTC.

The rearrangement uses TRBV10-3 and TRBJ2-3, with TRBD1 matching 8 bases. The ends lost 5 bases at V and 4 bases at J; junction bases unmatched: 8. Germline V gene sequence: CDR1 ENHRY, CDR2 SYGVKD. The CDR3 has 15 residues. The CDR3 here is CAISLDRAGADTQYF. As DNA, the CDR3 is TGTGCCATCAGTTTGGACAGGGCGGGCGCAGATACGCAGTATTTT.